Below are 22 T cell receptor beta chains sequenced from a single sample in a study of patients and donors after allogeneic stem cell transplantation. Via MiXCR, TCRdb re-called the RT-PCR reads, giving one row per CDR3 protein. The data hold about 18,000 distinct CDR3 sequences, with roughly 4.5% observed a single time. Sequencing was performed on blood, either unsorted or a sorted T cell fraction (not recorded which). These receptors were taken from a human donor who was either an allogeneic HSCT recipient or a stem cell or donor lymphocyte infusion donor (not recorded which). It is not recorded whose cells these are; they may come from a transplant donor.

This clonotype has just one count. The rearrangement links TRBV20-1 to TRBJ2-7; TRBD1 is a possible D gene (5 bases). The CDR3 has 13 amino acids. Germline CDR1 reads DFQATT; CDR2 reads SNEGSKA (reference sequence). Trimming left V 4 bases short and J 3 bases short, with 13 bases between. DNA for the CDR3: TGCAGTGCTAAACAGGCTACCGACTACGAGCAGTACTTC. Amino acid sequence: CSAKQATDYEQYF.

This clonotype was seen ten or more times. The chain uses TRBV15 and TRBJ2-7; 9 bases are shared with TRBD1. This CDR3 contains 15 residues. Germline CDR1 and CDR2: LNHNV and YYDKDF (reference sequence). Unmatched junction bases numbered 3, after V lost 1 base and J lost 2 bases. CDR3 amino acids: CATSRGRQGAYEQYF. CDR3 nucleotides: TGTGCCACCAGCAGAGGCCGACAGGGGGCCTACGAGCAGTACTTC.

For this clonotype: Relative to the germline gene, one junction end is altered; a read error may explain this. The chain joins TRBV7-7 to TRBJ2-5; TRBD1 is a possible D gene (5 bases). Germline loops: CDR1 SSHAT, CDR2 FNYEAQ (reference sequence). The CDR3 totals 13 residues. The DNA of the CDR3 is TGTGCTAGCAGCTGGGGCCCCCGGGAGACCCAGTACTTC. Residues: CASSWGPRETQYF.

In the case of this clonotype: This may arise from a read error, as a much more abundant clone is one base away. The chain recombines TRBV2 with TRBJ2-4; D might be TRBD2 (5 bases). With 6 bases removed from V and 5 bases from J, the gap between germline ends came to 8 bases. Germline V lookup: CDR1 SNHLY, CDR2 FYNNEI. The CDR3 extends over 12 amino acids. CDR3 DNA sequence: TGTGCCAGCAGAGACTACGAAAACATTCAGTACTTC. Its translation is CASRDYENIQYF.

In this sample, this clonotype is large. V usage is TRBV27 and J usage is TRBJ1-2; tentatively, D is TRBD1 (6 bases). The CDR3 has 15 amino acids. The germline V gene has CDR1 MNHEY and CDR2 SMNVEV (reference sequence). V lost 4 bases and J lost 2, with 14 bases in between. CDR3 DNA sequence: TGTGCCAGCAGTTCTACGACAGGATGGAACTATGGCTACACCTTC. Its protein is CASSSTTGWNYGYTF.

Ten or more counts support this clonotype. The CDR3 protein is CASSPSIGTGHGYTF. CDR3 sequence (DNA): TGTGCCAGCAGTCCCTCAATCGGGACAGGGCATGGCTACACCTTC. The chain combines TRBV27 with TRBJ1-2; 9 nucleotides align to TRBD1. The CDR3 is made up of 15 amino acids. Germline CDR1 is MNHEY and CDR2 is SMNVEV (reference sequence). With 5 bases clipped from V and 6 bases from J, the junction kept 10 bases outside the gene matches.

V is TRBV20-1 and J is TRBJ1-2; 7 nucleotides line up with TRBD1. The ends lost 5 bases at V and 2 bases at J; junction bases unmatched: 8. CDR1 is DFQATT, CDR2 SNEGSKA, per germline (reference sequence). The CDR3 is made up of 14 amino acids. The CDR3 DNA reads as TGCAGTGCTGAAGGGACAGACCCAAACTATGGCTACACCTTC. Translation: CSAEGTDPNYGYTF.

As regards this clonotype: This likely comes from a read error, as the CDR3 has no conserved phenylalanine or tryptophan at its end. The V and J genes are TRBV7-3 and TRBJ2-7; D is undetermined. CDR3 length: 17 amino acids. Looked up from germline, CDR1 is SGHTA and CDR2 is FQGTGA. V was clipped by 5 bases and J by 2 bases, with 22 bases between them. Written as DNA, the CDR3 is TGTGCCAGCAGCCACAATTCCCTACAAGGCTCAACCTACGAGCAGTACTTG. Amino acid sequence: CASSHNSLQGSTYEQYL.

In its sample, this clonotype was seen many times. The chain has TRBV18 and TRBJ1-1; D is ambiguous. The V end was cut by 1 base, the J end by 1 base, with 4 bases between. The CDR3 consists of 13 residues. Germline CDR1 reads KGHSH; CDR2 reads LQKENI. CDR3 bases: TGTGCCAGCTCACCACTCGAGAACACTGAAGCTTTCTTT. Protein product: CASSPLENTEAFF.

V and J are TRBV3-1 and TRBJ2-1; TRBD2 matches at 7 bases. Germline CDR1 LGHDT, CDR2 YNNKEL (reference sequence). The trim removed 4 bases at V and 9 bases at J, leaving 12 bases unmatched. CDR3 length: 15 amino acids. The CDR3 region has the DNA TGTGCCAGCAGCCCTCTCACGGGGAGGGGAGGTGAGCAGTTCTTC. Translated: CASSPLTGRGGEQFF.

This clonotype was recorded many times. V and J are TRBV6-5 and TRBJ1-5; TRBD1 matches 7 bases. Trimming took 4 bases from V and 0 from J; bases not matched to a gene: 12. This CDR3 is built from 18 residues. CDR1 and CDR2 from the germline V gene are MNHEY and SVGAGI. CDR3 in amino acids: CASSSPAGGAYSNQPQHF. The CDR3 DNA follows: TGTGCCAGCAGTTCGCCGGCAGGGGGGGCATATAGCAATCAGCCCCAGCATTTT.

This clonotype was seen repeatedly, ten times or more. The chain joins TRBV9 to TRBJ1-5, with D possibly being TRBD1 (6 bases). CDR1 and CDR2 (germline): SGDLS, YYNGEE. The CDR3 sequence is 15 residues long. Trimming pared 3 bases from V and 6 bases from J, leaving 16 bases between. CDR3 in amino acids: CASSEGGGAVQPQHF. CDR3 nucleotides: TGTGCCAGCAGCGAAGGGGGGGGGGCGGTTCAGCCCCAGCATTTT.

This clonotype was recorded many times. The gene calls are TRBV4-1 and TRBJ2-3, with TRBD1 identical over 7 bases. Germline CDR1 and CDR2: MGHRA and YSYEKL. This CDR3 has 15 residues. Germline trimming cut 0 bases from V and 6 bases from J; bases unmatched to any gene: 6. The CDR3 coding sequence is TGCGCCAGCAGCCAAGAATTGGCGGACAGGGATACGCAGTATTTT. Translating gives CASSQELADRDTQYF.

This clonotype has a count of ten or more. This chain joins TRBV10-3 and TRBJ2-3, with TRBD1 matching 8 bases. The germline V gene has CDR1 ENHRY and CDR2 SYGVKD. V shed 4 bases, J shed 0 bases, and the junction held 9 bases outside the gene matches. CDR3 length: 17 residues. This chain's CDR3 is CAISGTQGGSSTDTQYF. The CDR3 region has the DNA TGTGCCATCAGTGGAACACAGGGGGGCTCTAGCACAGATACGCAGTATTTT.

This clonotype was seen many times. CDR3 amino acids: CASSSTTGLGYSDTQYF. CDR3 DNA sequence: TGTGCCAGCAGCTCCACTACCGGACTAGGATATTCTGATACGCAGTATTTT. The chain uses TRBV7-9 and TRBJ2-3, with 7 bases that match TRBD2. Trimming at V came to 4 bases and at J to 6 bases, leaving 16 bases not matched to a gene. Looked up from germline, CDR1 is SEHNR and CDR2 is FQNEAQ (reference sequence). The length of the CDR3 is 17 residues.

This clonotype has a count of ten or more. This rearrangement joins TRBV2 to TRBJ1-1; TRBD1 matches 10 bases. The J segment lost 4 bases and the V segment lost 5 bases, leaving 7 bases of the junction unmatched. This CDR3 has 15 amino acids. The germline CDR1 and CDR2 sequences are SNHLY and FYNNEI. The CDR3 DNA reads TGTGCCAGCAGTCCCCGGGACAGGGGACTCACTGAAGCTTTCTTT. Protein product: CASSPRDRGLTEAFF.

V and J are TRBV28 and TRBJ2-5; TRBD1 matches at 7 bases. The CDR3 sequence is 15 residues long. Trimming cost V 5 bases and J 4 bases; bases outside gene matches: 10. The germline CDR1 and CDR2 sequences are MDHEN and SYDVKM. CDR3 sequence reads: CASSLPGQSLETQYF. In nucleotides, the CDR3 is TGTGCCAGCAGTCTACCGGGACAGAGCCTAGAGACCCAGTACTTC.

Worth noting for this clonotype: With a much larger clone just one base away, this may be a read error. This rearrangement joins TRBV7-9 to TRBJ2-7; unclear D gene. Trimming pared 4 bases from V and 10 bases from J, leaving 17 bases between. This CDR3 comprises 13 residues. Germline V gives CDR1 SEHNR, CDR2 FQNEAQ (reference sequence). The CDR3 is CASSSVSSSKQYF. The CDR3 region has the DNA TGTGCCAGCAGCTCAGTGTCCTCTTCGAAACAGTACTTC.

In this sample, this clonotype turned up many times. The chain is built from TRBV12-3 or TRBV12-4 and TRBJ2-3; D is unresolved. Trimming shortened V by 6 bases and J by 6 bases, and 7 bases separated the two germline ends. This CDR3 spans 11 amino acids. The chain's CDR3 is CASSSGDTQYF. The CDR3 DNA sequence: TGTGCCAGCAGCTCCGGGGATACGCAGTATTTT.

Only a few counts were recorded for this clonotype. The V and J genes are TRBV3-1 and TRBJ1-1; no clear D gene. Trimming removed 2 bases at V and 1 base at J, with 5 bases between. CDR1 and CDR2 from the germline V gene are LGHDT and YNNKEL (reference sequence). The CDR3 loop spans 13 amino acids. In DNA form, the CDR3 reads TGTGCCAGCAGCCAACAGCCGAACACTGAAGCTTTCTTT. Protein product: CASSQQPNTEAFF.

This clonotype was found many times. This rearrangement joins TRBV6-1 to TRBJ1-1; possibly TRBD1 for D (6 bases). Germline assignment: CDR1 MNHNS and CDR2 SASEGT. The V and J ends lost 5 bases and 2 bases respectively, with 15 bases between them. CDR3 length equals 15 residues. The CDR3 coding sequence is TGTGCCAGCAGTAAACACTACAGGGAAAACACTGAAGCTTTCTTT. Protein: CASSKHYRENTEAFF.

This clonotype occurred many times. The chain's CDR3 is CASSHPTGGTEAFF. Written as DNA, the CDR3 is TGTGCCAGCAGCCACCCTACAGGGGGCACTGAAGCTTTCTTT. V gene TRBV3-1 combines with J gene TRBJ1-1, with 8 bases lining up with TRBD1. The CDR3 is 14 residues long. Unmatched junction bases numbered 4, after V lost 3 bases and J lost 4 bases. Germline values: CDR1 LGHDT, CDR2 YNNKEL (reference sequence).